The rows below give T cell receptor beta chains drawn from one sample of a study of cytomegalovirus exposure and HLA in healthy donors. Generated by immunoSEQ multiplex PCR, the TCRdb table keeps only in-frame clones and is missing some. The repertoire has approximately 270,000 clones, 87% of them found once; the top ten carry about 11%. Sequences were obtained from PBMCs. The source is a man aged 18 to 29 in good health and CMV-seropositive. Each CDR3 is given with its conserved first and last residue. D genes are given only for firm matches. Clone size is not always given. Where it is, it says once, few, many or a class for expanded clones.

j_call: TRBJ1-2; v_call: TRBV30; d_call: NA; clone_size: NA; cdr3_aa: CAWSVDRIYGYTF; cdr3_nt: TGTGCCTGGAGTGTAGACAGAATCTATGGCTACACCTTC
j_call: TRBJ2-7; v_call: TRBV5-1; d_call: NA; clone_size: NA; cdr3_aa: CASRLDTAYEQYF; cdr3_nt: TGCGCCAGCAGGCTGGACACCGCCTACGAGCAGTACTTC
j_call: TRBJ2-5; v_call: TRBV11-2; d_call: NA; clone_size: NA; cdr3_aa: CASSSWELETQYF; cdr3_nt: TGTGCCAGCAGCAGTTGGGAATTAGAGACCCAGTACTTC
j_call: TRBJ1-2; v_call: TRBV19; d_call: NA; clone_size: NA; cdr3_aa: CASTSIWLNYGYTF; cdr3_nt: TGTGCCAGTACATCGATCTGGCTAAACTATGGCTACACCTTC
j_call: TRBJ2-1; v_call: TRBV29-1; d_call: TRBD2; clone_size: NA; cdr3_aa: CSVESTGGAYNEQFF; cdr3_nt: TGCAGCGTTGAGAGTACGGGGGGGGCCTACAATGAGCAGTTCTTC
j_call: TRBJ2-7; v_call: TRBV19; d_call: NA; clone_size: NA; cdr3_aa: CASSQGRTLEQYF; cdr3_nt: TGTGCCAGTAGTCAGGGGCGGACGCTGGAGCAGTACTTC
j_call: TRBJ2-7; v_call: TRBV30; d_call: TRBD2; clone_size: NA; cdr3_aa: CAWSVIREEEQYF; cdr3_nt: TGTGCCTGGAGTGTAATCCGGGAGGAAGAGCAGTACTTC
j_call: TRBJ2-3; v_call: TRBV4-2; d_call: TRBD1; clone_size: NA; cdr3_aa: CASSPRGQGFADTQYF; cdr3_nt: TGTGCCAGCAGCCCCCGCGGACAGGGATTTGCAGATACGCAGTATTTT
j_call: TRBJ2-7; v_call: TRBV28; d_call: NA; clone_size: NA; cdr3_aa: CASRTGILYEQYF; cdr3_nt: TGTGCCAGCAGGACCGGGATTTTATACGAGCAGTACTTC
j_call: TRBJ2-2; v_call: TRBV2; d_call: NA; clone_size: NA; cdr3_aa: CASTLGSLTGELFF; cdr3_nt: TGTGCCAGCACATTGGGTAGTCTCACCGGGGAGCTGTTTTTT
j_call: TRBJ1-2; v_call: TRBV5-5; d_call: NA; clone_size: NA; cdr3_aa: CASSLIGVLNGYTF; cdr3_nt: TGTGCCAGCAGCTTGATCGGGGTTTTAAATGGCTACACCTTC
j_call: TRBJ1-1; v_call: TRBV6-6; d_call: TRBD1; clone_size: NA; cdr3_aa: CASSYSTGWTEAFF; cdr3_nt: TGTGCCAGCAGTTACTCGACAGGGTGGACTGAAGCTTTCTTT
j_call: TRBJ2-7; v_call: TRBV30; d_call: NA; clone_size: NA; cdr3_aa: CAWSVERAFGEQYF; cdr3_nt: TGTGCCTGGAGTGTAGAAAGGGCCTTTGGCGAGCAGTACTTC
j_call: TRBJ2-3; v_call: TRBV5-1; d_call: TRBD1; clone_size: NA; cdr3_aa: CASSFLQGADTQYF; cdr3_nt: TGCGCCAGCAGCTTTTTGCAGGGGGCAGATACGCAGTATTTT
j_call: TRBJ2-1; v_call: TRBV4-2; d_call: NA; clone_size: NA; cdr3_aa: CASSQPRVGRAYNEQFF; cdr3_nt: TGTGCCAGCAGCCAACCGCGGGTAGGACGAGCCTACAATGAGCAGTTCTTC
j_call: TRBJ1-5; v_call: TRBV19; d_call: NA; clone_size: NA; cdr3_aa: CASSPRTVQPQHF; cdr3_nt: TGTGCCAGTAGTCCTCGGACAGTTCAGCCCCAGCATTTT
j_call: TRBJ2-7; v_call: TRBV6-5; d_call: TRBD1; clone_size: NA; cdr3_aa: CASRNRDRGTHEQYF; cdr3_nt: TGTGCCAGCAGAAACCGGGACAGGGGGACCCACGAGCAGTACTTC
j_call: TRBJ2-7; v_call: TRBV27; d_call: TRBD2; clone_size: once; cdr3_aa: CASSNLAGGAYEQYF; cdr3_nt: TGTGCCAGCAGCAATCTAGCGGGAGGCGCCTACGAGCAGTACTTC
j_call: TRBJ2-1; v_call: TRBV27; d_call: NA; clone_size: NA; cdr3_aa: CASSLHNSYNEQFF; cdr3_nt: TGTGCCAGCAGTCTGCATAACTCCTACAATGAGCAGTTCTTC
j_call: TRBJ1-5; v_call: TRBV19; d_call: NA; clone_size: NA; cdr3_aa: CASRGQGPVNQPQHF; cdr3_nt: TGTGCCAGTAGGGGTCAGGGTCCGGTCAATCAGCCCCAGCATTTT
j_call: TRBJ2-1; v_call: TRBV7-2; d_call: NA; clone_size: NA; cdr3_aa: CASSWDALSSYNEQFF; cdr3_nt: TGTGCCAGCAGCTGGGACGCGTTGAGCTCCTACAATGAGCAGTTCTTC
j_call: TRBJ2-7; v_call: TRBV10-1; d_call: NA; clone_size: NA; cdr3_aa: CASSDQVGNSYEQYF; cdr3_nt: TGCGCCAGCAGTGACCAAGTAGGGAACTCCTACGAGCAGTACTTC
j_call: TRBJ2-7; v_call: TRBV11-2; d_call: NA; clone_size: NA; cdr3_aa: CASGRQGFNEQYF; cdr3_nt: TGTGCCAGCGGCAGACAAGGGTTCAACGAGCAGTACTTC
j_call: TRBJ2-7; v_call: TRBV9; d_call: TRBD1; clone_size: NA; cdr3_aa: CASSVPMDRGSYEQYF; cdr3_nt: TGTGCCAGCAGCGTACCAATGGACAGGGGCTCCTACGAGCAGTACTTC
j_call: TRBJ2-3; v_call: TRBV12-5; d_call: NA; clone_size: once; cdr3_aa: CASGLVRDGVSSTDTQYF; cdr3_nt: TGTGCTAGTGGTTTGGTACGAGACGGGGTTTCTAGCACAGATACGCAGTATTTT
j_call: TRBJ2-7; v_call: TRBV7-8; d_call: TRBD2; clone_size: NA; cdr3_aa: CASSLGLAGGVQYF; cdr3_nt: TGTGCCAGCAGCTTAGGACTAGCGGGAGGGGTGCAGTACTTC
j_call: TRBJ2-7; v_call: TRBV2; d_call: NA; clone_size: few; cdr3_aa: CASTTGPYEQYF; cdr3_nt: TGTGCCAGCACGACGGGCCCCTACGAGCAGTACTTC
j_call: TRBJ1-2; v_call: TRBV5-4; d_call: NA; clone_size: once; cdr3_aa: CASSQAQGGYGYTF; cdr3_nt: TGTGCCAGCAGCCAGGCCCAAGGGGGCTATGGCTACACCTTC
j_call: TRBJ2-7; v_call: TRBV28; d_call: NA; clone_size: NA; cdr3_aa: CASLDRLSYEQYF; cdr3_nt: TGTGCCAGCCTAGACAGGCTCTCCTACGAGCAGTACTTC
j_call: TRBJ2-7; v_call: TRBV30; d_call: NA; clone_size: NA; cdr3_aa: CAWSVDRYSEQYF; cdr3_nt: TGTGCCTGGAGTGTTGACAGGTATTCCGAGCAGTACTTC
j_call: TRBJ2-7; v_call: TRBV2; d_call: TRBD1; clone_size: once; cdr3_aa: CASSGGQGNYEQYF; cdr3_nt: TGTGCCAGCAGTGGAGGACAGGGGAATTACGAGCAGTACTTC
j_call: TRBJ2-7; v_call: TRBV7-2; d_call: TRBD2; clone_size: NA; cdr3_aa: CASSSWPVAGVREQYF; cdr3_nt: TGTGCCAGCAGCTCCTGGCCAGTAGCGGGAGTGCGGGAGCAGTACTTC
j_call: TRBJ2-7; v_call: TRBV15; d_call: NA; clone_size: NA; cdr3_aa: CATSRKTGAYEQYF; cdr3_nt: TGTGCCACCAGCAGAAAGACGGGCGCCTACGAGCAGTACTTC
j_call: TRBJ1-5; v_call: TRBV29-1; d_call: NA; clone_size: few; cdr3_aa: CSVRDSGNQPQHF; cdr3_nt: TGCAGCGTCCGCGACAGCGGCAATCAGCCCCAGCATTTT
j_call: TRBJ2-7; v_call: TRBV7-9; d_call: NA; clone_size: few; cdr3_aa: CATHSGNAYEQYF; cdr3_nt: TGTGCCACCCATTCGGGGAATGCCTACGAGCAGTACTTC
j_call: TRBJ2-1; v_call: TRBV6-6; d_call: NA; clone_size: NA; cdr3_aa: CASSYSEMGQFF; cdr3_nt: TGTGCCAGCAGTTACTCCGAAATGGGGCAGTTCTTC
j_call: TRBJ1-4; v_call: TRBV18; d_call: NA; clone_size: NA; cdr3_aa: CASSPKGIEKLFF; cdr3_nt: TGTGCCAGCTCACCAAAAGGGATTGAAAAACTGTTTTTT
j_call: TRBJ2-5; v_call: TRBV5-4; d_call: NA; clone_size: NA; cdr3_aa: CASGVNQETQYF; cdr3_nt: TGTGCCAGCGGAGTAAACCAAGAGACCCAGTACTTC
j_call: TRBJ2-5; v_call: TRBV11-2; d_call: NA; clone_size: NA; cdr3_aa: CASSLLLGSGTQYF; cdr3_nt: TGTGCCAGCAGCTTATTGCTTGGGAGTGGGACCCAGTACTTC
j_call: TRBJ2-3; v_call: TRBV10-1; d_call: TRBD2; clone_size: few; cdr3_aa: CASRAGGHTDTQYF; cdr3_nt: TGCGCCAGCAGAGCGGGAGGGCACACAGATACGCAGTATTTT
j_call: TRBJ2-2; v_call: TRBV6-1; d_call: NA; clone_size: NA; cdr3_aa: CASSELSAGELFF; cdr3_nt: TGTGCCAGCAGTGAATTGTCAGCCGGGGAGCTGTTTTTT
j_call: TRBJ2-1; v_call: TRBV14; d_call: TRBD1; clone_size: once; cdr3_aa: CASSPSSGGIEQFF; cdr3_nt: TGTGCCAGCAGCCCCAGTTCAGGGGGTATTGAGCAGTTCTTC
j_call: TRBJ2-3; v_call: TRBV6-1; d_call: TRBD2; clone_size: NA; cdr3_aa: CASSELAGGSTDTQYF; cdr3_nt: TGTGCCAGCAGTGAATTGGCGGGAGGAAGCACAGATACGCAGTATTTT
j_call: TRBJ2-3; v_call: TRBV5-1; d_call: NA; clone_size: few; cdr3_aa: CASSLDSNTDTQYF; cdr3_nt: TGCGCCAGCAGCTTGGACAGTAACACAGATACGCAGTATTTT
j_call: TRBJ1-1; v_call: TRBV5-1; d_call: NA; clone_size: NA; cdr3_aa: CASGSDSKTEAFF; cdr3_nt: TGCGCCAGCGGCTCAGACAGTAAAACTGAAGCTTTCTTT
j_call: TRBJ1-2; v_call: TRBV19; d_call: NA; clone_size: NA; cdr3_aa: CASTSPQGRGYTF; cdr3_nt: TGTGCCAGTACCTCACCCCAGGGGAGGGGCTACACCTTC
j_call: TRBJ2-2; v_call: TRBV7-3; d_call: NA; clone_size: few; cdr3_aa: CASSLSSDTAGELFF; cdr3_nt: TGTGCCAGCAGCTTAAGCTCTGACACAGCCGGGGAGCTGTTTTTT
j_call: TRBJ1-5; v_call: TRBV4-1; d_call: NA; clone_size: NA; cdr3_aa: CASSQDVGQPQHF; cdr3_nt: TGCGCCAGCAGCCAAGATGTGGGGCAGCCCCAGCATTTT
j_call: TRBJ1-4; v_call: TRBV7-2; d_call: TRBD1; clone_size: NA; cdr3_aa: CASSLWDRTNEKLFF; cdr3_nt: TGTGCCAGCAGCTTATGGGACAGAACTAATGAAAAACTGTTTTTT
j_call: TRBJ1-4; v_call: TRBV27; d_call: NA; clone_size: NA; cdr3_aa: CASRAAPATNEKLFF; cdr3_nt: TGTGCCAGCAGAGCAGCGCCTGCAACTAATGAAAAACTGTTTTTT
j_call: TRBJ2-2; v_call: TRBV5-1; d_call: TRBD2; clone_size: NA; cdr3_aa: CASSLAGIGTSGITGELFF; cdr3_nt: TGCGCCAGCAGCTTGGCCGGGATAGGGACTAGCGGAATCACCGGGGAGCTGTTTTTT